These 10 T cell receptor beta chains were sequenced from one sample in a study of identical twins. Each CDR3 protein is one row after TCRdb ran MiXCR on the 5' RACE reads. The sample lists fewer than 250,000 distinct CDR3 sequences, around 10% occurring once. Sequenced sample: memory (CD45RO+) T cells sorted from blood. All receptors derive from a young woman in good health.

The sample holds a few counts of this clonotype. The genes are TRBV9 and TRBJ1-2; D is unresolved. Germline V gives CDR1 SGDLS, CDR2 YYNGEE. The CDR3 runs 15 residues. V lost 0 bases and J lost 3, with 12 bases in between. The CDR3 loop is CASSVGRAIDYGYTF. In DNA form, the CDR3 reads TGTGCCAGCAGCGTAGGAAGGGCCATTGACTATGGCTACACCTTC. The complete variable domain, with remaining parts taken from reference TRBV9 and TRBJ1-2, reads DSGVTQTPKHLITATGQRVTLRCSPRSGDLSVYWYQQSLDQGLQFLIQYYNGEERAKGNILERFSAQQFPDLHSELNLSSLELGDSALYFCASSVGRAIDYGYTFGSGTRLTVV.

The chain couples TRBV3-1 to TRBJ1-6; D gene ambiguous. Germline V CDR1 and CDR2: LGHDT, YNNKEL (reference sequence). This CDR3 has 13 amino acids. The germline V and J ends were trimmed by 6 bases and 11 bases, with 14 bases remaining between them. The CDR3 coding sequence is TGTGCCAGCAGGGGAGCCAGAGGTGCACCCCTCCACTTT. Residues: CASRGARGAPLHF.

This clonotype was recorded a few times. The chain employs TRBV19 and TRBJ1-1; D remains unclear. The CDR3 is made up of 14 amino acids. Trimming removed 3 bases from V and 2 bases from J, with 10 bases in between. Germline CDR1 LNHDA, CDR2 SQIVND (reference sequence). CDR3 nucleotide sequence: TGTGCCAGTAGTATTGTCCATCTAAACACTGAAGCTTTCTTT. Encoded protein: CASSIVHLNTEAFF.

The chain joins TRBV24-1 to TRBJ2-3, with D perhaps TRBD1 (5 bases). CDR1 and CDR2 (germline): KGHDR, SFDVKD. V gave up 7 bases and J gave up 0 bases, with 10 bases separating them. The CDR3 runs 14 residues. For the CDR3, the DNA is TGTGCCACCAGAGGGGCAAGTAGCACAGATACGCAGTATTTT. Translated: CATRGASSTDTQYF.

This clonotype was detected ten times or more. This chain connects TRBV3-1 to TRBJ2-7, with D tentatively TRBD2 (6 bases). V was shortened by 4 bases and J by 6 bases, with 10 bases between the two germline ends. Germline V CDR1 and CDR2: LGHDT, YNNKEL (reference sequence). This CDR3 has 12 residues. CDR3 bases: TGTGCCAGCAGCCGGGGGGTCAGCGAGCAGTACTTC. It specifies CASSRGVSEQYF.

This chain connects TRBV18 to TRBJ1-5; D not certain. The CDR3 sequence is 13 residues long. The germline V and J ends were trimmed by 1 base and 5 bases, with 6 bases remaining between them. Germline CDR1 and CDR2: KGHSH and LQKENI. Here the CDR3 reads CASSPRLDQPQHF. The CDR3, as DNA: TGTGCCAGCTCACCACGCCTAGATCAGCCCCAGCATTTT. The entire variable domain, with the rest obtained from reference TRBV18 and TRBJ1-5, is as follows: NAGVMQNPRHLVRRRGQEARLRCSPMKGHSHVYWYRQLPEEGLKFMVYLQKENIIDESGMPKERFSAEFPKEGPSILRIQQVVRGDSAAYFCASSPRLDQPQHFGDGTRLSIL.

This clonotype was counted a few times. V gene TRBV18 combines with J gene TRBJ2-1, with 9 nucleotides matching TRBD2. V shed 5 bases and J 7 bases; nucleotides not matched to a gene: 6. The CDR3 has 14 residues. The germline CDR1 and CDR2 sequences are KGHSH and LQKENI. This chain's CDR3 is CASSKREDMNEQFF. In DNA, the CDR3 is TGTGCCAGCTCAAAGCGGGAGGATATGAATGAGCAGTTCTTC.

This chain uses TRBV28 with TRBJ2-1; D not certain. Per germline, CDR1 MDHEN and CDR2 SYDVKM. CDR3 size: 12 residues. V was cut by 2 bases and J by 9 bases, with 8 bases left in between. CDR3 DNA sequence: TGTGCCAGCAGTTTAGCCTTCCGTGAGCAGTTCTTC. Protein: CASSLAFREQFF.

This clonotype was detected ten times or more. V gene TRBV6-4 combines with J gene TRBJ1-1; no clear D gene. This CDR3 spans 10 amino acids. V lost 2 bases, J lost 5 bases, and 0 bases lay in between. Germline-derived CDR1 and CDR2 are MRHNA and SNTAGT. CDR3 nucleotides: TGTGCCAGCAGTGACACTGAAGCTTTCTTT. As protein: CASSDTEAFF.

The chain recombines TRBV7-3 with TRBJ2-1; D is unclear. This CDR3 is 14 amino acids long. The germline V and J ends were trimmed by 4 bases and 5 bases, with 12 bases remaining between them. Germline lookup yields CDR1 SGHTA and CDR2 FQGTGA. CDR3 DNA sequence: TGTGCCAGCAGCTACAGCCTGGGTAACAATGAGCAGTTCTTC. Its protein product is CASSYSLGNNEQFF.